What follows are 27 T cell receptor beta chains derived from one specimen sequenced in a study of human T cells and chemical hapten exposure. Described time point: patch test 3, about 24 weeks after DPC sensitization. The treatment denotes: therapeutic diphenylcyclopropenone sensitization with weekly scalp DPC. Each CDR3 protein is one row after TCRdb ran MiXCR on the RACE reads. Of 30,000 or so distinct CDR3 sequences listed, 5.8% are singletons. Sequencing used whole blood, obtained in connection with sensitization to the hapten diphenylcyclopropenone (DPC). The receptor set was obtained from a man aged 30 to 45 with alopecia areata. Some clones in this sample may be carry-over from other donors' samples.

This clonotype was found many times. The chain combines TRBV6-1 with TRBJ1-6, with unresolved D. This CDR3 is 15 amino acids long. Germline V gives CDR1 MNHNS, CDR2 SASEGT. The V gene lost 2 bases and the J gene lost 5 bases, with 10 bases spanning the gap. The CDR3 here is CASSELRSHNSPLHF. The CDR3 nucleotides read TGTGCCAGCAGTGAACTCAGAAGTCATAATTCACCCCTCCACTTT.

This clonotype was found many times. The chain employs TRBV28 and TRBJ2-1; tentative D call: TRBD2 (6 bases). With 10 bases removed from V and 7 bases from J, the gap between germline ends came to 17 bases. The CDR3 spans 13 residues. Germline CDR1 and CDR2: MDHEN and SYDVKM. The CDR3 sequence is CAIHASALNEQFF. The CDR3 bases are TGTGCCATCCATGCTAGCGCCCTGAATGAGCAGTTCTTC. Variable domain in full (rest from reference TRBV28 and TRBJ2-1): DVKVTQSSRYLVKRTGEKVFLECVQDMDHENMFWYRQDPGLGLRLIYFSYDVKMKEKGDIPEGYSVSREKKERFSLILESASTNQTSMYLCAIHASALNEQFFGPGTRLTVL.

This clonotype was recorded many times. The chain is built from TRBV29-1 and TRBJ1-2; possible D gene TRBD1, 5 bases. The V gene's germline CDR1 is SQVTM and CDR2 ANQGSEA. V lost 4 bases to trimming and J lost 3 bases, with 9 bases between them. The CDR3 has 12 residues. CDR3 nucleotides: TGCAGCGTTGGGCTAGGGGACTATGGCTACACCTTC. It translates to CSVGLGDYGYTF.

This clonotype was recorded at least ten times. The DNA for the CDR3 is TGTGCCAGCAGCTTACACGCGGGACTAGCGGGCACAGATACGCAGTATTTT. This sequence encodes CASSLHAGLAGTDTQYF. The rearrangement joins TRBV11-2 to TRBJ2-3, with 11 nucleotides matching TRBD2. V gave up 2 bases and J gave up 1 base; unmatched junction bases: 5. Germline V gene sequence: CDR1 SGHAT, CDR2 FQNNGV. The length of the CDR3 is 17 residues.

Many counts were recorded for this clonotype. The chain recombines TRBV4-2 with TRBJ1-1; no firm D call. The V and J ends lost 3 bases and 11 bases respectively, with 13 bases between them. The CDR3 is made up of 12 amino acids. Germline V gene lookup returns CDR1 LGHNA and CDR2 YNFKEQ. Here the CDR3 DNA reads TGTGCCAGCAGCCAGGACGAACTTGGGGCTTTCTTT. Its protein is CASSQDELGAFF.

This clonotype was counted many times. The rearrangement links TRBV20-1 to TRBJ2-7; 13 bases fit TRBD2. The CDR3 is 13 residues long. Unmatched junction bases numbered 4, after V lost 6 bases and J lost 5 bases. From germline, CDR1 is DFQATT and CDR2 SNEGSKA (reference sequence). Here the CDR3 reads CSARTSGRDEQYF. The CDR3 nucleotides are TGCAGTGCCAGGACTAGCGGGAGAGACGAGCAGTACTTC.

This clonotype was counted ten times or more. V gene TRBV29-1 combines with J gene TRBJ2-3, with unresolved D. Germline V gene sequence: CDR1 SQVTM, CDR2 ANQGSEA. The CDR3 has 14 amino acids. Trimming stripped 0 bases from V and 2 bases from J, with 9 bases between. DNA of the CDR3: TGCAGCGTTGAAGACAGGACCCTCACAGATACGCAGTATTTT. Translating gives CSVEDRTLTDTQYF.

The rearrangement joins TRBV4-2 to TRBJ1-5; D gene uncertain. The length of the CDR3 is 13 residues. With 4 bases removed from V and 6 bases from J, the gap between germline ends came to 10 bases. From germline, CDR1 is LGHNA and CDR2 YNFKEQ. The CDR3, as DNA: TGTGCCAGCAGCCGGGATCTGCTTCAGCCCCAGCATTTT. This codes for CASSRDLLQPQHF.

This clonotype has a count of ten or more. The chain couples TRBV29-1 to TRBJ2-7; 8 bases match TRBD1. This CDR3 is 13 amino acids long. Germline-derived CDR1 and CDR2 are SQVTM and ANQGSEA. V dropped 3 bases and J dropped 2; count of bases not matched to a gene: 3. CDR3 region: CSVEDRATYEQYF. The CDR3 nucleotides read TGCAGCGTTGAGGACAGGGCGACCTACGAGCAGTACTTC.

This clonotype showed up many times. The V and J genes are TRBV7-9 and TRBJ1-1, with 8 positions matching TRBD1. This CDR3 has 14 residues. Germline lookup yields CDR1 SEHNR and CDR2 FQNEAQ (reference sequence). V dropped 3 bases and J dropped 6; count of bases not matched to a gene: 6. The CDR3 coding sequence is TGTGCCAGCAGCTTGGGACAGGTTACTTCTGAAGCTTTCTTT. It is translated as CASSLGQVTSEAFF.

This clonotype was counted many times. The rearrangement uses TRBV6-6 and TRBJ1-1; unclear D gene. V lost 2 bases and J 5 bases, leaving 12 bases between the germline ends. The V gene's germline CDR1 is MNHNY and CDR2 SVGAGI (reference sequence). The CDR3 has 14 amino acids. For the CDR3, the DNA is TGTGCCAGCAGTTACACGACTGCGGGGACTGAAGCTTTCTTT. Protein sequence: CASSYTTAGTEAFF.

The V and J genes are TRBV3-2 and TRBJ2-7; TRBD1 is taken as the D call from the table, unchecked against the DNA. TRBV3-2 is a pseudogene. The CDR3 is 10 residues long. CDR3 nucleotides: TGTGCCAGCAGCGGGCGCGAGCAGTACTTC. Encoded protein: CASSGREQYF.

This clonotype was recorded many times. The gene calls are TRBV7-3 and TRBJ2-1, with 8 bases matching TRBD1. The CDR3 is 12 amino acids. The germline V gene encodes CDR1 SGHTA and CDR2 FQGTGA. V was clipped by 4 bases and J by 8 bases; unmatched bases: 1. CDR3 in amino acids: CASSSQGDEQFF. In nucleotides, the CDR3 is TGTGCCAGCAGCTCACAGGGGGATGAGCAGTTCTTC.

The rearrangement uses TRBV11-3 and TRBJ2-1; no clear D. CDR3 size: 14 residues. The germline gives CDR1 SGHNT, CDR2 YENEEA. With 5 bases removed from V and 12 bases from J, the gap between germline ends came to 20 bases. The CDR3 DNA follows: TGTGCCAGCAGCATACCTGAGGCAGCCCTGGTGCAGTTCTTC. Residues: CASSIPEAALVQFF.

This clonotype was detected ten times or more. This chain's CDR3 is CASSQQGSGEQFF. As DNA, the CDR3 is TGTGCCAGCAGCCAGCAGGGGTCCGGTGAGCAGTTCTTC. The J gene is TRBJ2-1, the V gene TRBV7-2; TRBD1 might be the D (6 bases). The length of the CDR3 is 13 residues. In germline, CDR1 is SGHTA, CDR2 FQGNSA. Trimming stripped 5 bases from V and 9 bases from J, with 14 bases between.

This clonotype was detected ten times or more. The rearrangement links TRBV29-1 to TRBJ1-2, with 9 bases fitting TRBD1. Germline trimming cut 3 bases from V and 8 bases from J; bases unmatched to any gene: 7. Germline loops: CDR1 SQVTM, CDR2 ANQGSEA. The CDR3 runs to 13 residues. As DNA, the CDR3 is TGCAGCGTTGAGCTACAGGGGGCGCGCGGCTACACCTTC. Its protein is CSVELQGARGYTF.

This clonotype was recorded a few times. J is TRBJ2-1 and V is TRBV27, with D possibly matching TRBD2 (6 bases). CDR1 and CDR2 from the germline V gene are MNHEY and SMNVEV (reference sequence). The CDR3 sequence is 12 residues long. Trimming stripped 11 bases from V and 1 base from J, with 9 bases between. The CDR3 DNA reads TGTGCCGGGGGGAATTCCTACAATGAGCAGTTCTTC. Its translation is CAGGNSYNEQFF.

This clonotype was observed at least ten times. This chain connects TRBV18 to TRBJ1-2, with no clear D. Germline-derived CDR1 and CDR2 are KGHSH and LQKENI. V lost 0 bases to trimming and J lost 6 bases, with 14 bases between them. The CDR3 length is 15 residues. CDR3 DNA: TGTGCCAGCTCACCACCGGTCAGTGGGCAAGATGGCTACACCTTC. It codes for CASSPPVSGQDGYTF.

In its sample, this clonotype was seen many times. The rearrangement joins TRBV20-1 to TRBJ1-4; unclear D gene. V was clipped by 1 base and J by 4 bases, with 16 bases between them. Germline V gene lookup returns CDR1 DFQATT and CDR2 SNEGSKA (reference sequence). CDR3 length: 16 residues. The DNA of the CDR3 is TGCAGTGCTAGAGCGTCACCTTTTTCGGGTAATGAAAAACTGTTTTTT. It specifies CSARASPFSGNEKLFF.

This clonotype was picked up many times. V usage is TRBV10-3 and J usage is TRBJ2-3; 8 positions match TRBD1. Trimming took 4 bases from V and 3 from J; bases not matched to a gene: 0. The CDR3 length is 13 residues. Germline CDR1 reads ENHRY; CDR2 reads SYGVKD. CDR3 DNA: TGTGCCATCAGTGGACAGGGGACAGATACGCAGTATTTT. Residues: CAISGQGTDTQYF.

This clonotype was detected many times. The chain uses TRBV7-9 and TRBJ1-4; D is undetermined. Per germline, CDR1 SEHNR and CDR2 FQNEAQ (reference sequence). CDR3 length: 14 residues. V lost 5 bases to trimming and J lost 8 bases, with 15 bases between them. The CDR3 here is CASSPTGEGEKLFF. In nucleotides, the CDR3 is TGTGCCAGCAGCCCGACGGGCGAGGGAGAAAAACTGTTTTTT.

This clonotype was counted ten times or more. The V gene is TRBV6-5, the J gene TRBJ1-2; 9 nucleotides align to TRBD1. The CDR3 has 13 residues. CDR1 is MNHEY, CDR2 SVGAGI, per germline. J gave up 8 bases and V 4 bases, and 5 bases lay outside the gene matches. Written as DNA, the CDR3 is TGTGCCAGCAGTTGGGGGACAGGGAAGGGCTACACCTTC. Translating gives CASSWGTGKGYTF.

This clonotype occurred many times. V and J are TRBV29-1 and TRBJ2-4; 7 bases fit TRBD2. This CDR3 has 12 residues. With V trimmed by 4 bases and J by 7 bases, 4 bases remained unmatched. Germline V lookup: CDR1 SQVTM, CDR2 ANQGSEA. The CDR3 loop is CSVGGSSNIQYF. The CDR3 nucleotides are TGCAGCGTTGGCGGGAGTAGCAACATTCAGTACTTC.

This clonotype was seen at least ten times. The chain has TRBV7-2 and TRBJ2-3; D is ambiguous. Trimming took off 0 bases at V and 0 bases at J, with 4 bases between the two ends. In germline, CDR1 is SGHTA, CDR2 FQGNSA. The CDR3 runs to 14 residues. Here the CDR3 DNA reads TGTGCCAGCAGCTTAGCTACTAGCACAGATACGCAGTATTTT. The encoded protein is CASSLATSTDTQYF.

This clonotype was observed many times. The V and J genes are TRBV6-5 and TRBJ1-2; unclear D gene. Trimming removed 0 bases from V and 6 bases from J, with 8 bases in between. This CDR3 has 13 residues. Germline V gene data show CDR1 as MNHEY and CDR2 as SVGAGI. The CDR3, as DNA: TGTGCCAGCAGTTACTCCGGGATCGATGGCTACACCTTC. Protein product: CASSYSGIDGYTF.

This clonotype was seen ten or more times. CDR3 amino acids: CASSDSFLGNEQFF. The CDR3 nucleotides are TGTGCCAGCAGTGACTCCTTCCTAGGCAATGAGCAGTTCTTC. V gene TRBV7-9 combines with J gene TRBJ2-1; unclear D gene. Germline CDR1 is SEHNR and CDR2 is FQNEAQ (reference sequence). The CDR3 loop spans 14 amino acids. Trimming removed 6 bases from V and 6 bases from J, with 15 bases in between.

This clonotype was picked up many times. The chain carries TRBV7-2 and TRBJ1-3; D perhaps matches TRBD1 (5 bases). The germline V gene has CDR1 SGHTA and CDR2 FQGNSA. CDR3 length equals 16 residues. Trimming removed 3 bases at V and 4 bases at J, with 16 bases between. The chain's CDR3 is CASSFVGGGGGNTIYF. The CDR3 DNA follows: TGTGCCAGCAGCTTTGTTGGGGGAGGTGGAGGAAACACCATATATTTT.